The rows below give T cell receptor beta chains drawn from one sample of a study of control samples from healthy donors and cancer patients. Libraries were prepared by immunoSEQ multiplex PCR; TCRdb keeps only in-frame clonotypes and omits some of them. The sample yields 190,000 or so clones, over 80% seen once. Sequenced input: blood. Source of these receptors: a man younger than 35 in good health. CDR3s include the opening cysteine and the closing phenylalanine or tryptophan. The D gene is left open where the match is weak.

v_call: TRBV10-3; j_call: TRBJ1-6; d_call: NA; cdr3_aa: CAISGKQGMGPLHF
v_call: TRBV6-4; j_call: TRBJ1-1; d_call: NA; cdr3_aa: CASSVTENTEAFF
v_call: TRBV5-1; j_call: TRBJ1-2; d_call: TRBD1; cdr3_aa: CASSLGSGGDGYTF
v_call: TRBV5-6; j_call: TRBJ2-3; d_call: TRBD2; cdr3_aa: CASSLGEGTQYF
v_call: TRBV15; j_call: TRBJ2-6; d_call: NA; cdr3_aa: CATRGGASGANVLTF
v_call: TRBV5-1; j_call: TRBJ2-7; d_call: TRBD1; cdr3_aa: CASSSGTARTYEQYF
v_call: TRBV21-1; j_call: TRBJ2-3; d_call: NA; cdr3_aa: CASRNSEAGRHYSSTDTQYF
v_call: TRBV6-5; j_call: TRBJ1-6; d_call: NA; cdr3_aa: CASSYSKGSGKSPLHF
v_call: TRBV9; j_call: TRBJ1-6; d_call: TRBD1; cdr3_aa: CASSVRGQDSPLHF
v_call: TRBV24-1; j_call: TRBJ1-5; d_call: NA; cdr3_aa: CATSDWGQPQHF
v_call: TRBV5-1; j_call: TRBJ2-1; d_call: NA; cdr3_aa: CASSPQQAAFNEQFF
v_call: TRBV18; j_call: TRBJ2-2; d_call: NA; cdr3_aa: CASSFDLNTGELFF
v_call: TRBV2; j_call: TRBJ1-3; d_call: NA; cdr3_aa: CASTGEVGNTIYF
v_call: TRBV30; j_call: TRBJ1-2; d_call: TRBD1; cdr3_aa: CAWSPSDRLGYTF
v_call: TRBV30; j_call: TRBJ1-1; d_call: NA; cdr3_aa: CAWTATWNTEAFF
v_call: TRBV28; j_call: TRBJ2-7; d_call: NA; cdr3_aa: CASSSWGSSSYEQYF
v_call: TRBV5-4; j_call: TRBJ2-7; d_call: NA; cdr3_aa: CASSLYGSSYEQYF
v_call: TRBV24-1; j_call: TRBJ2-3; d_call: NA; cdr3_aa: CATSDSPSAHTTGTQYF
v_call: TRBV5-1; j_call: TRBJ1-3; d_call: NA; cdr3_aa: CASRRTGGSGNTIYF
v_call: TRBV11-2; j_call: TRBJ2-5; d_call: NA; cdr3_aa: CASSLGAGPGPQYF
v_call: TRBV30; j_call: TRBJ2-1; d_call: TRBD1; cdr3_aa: CAWSPGQGRSYNEQFF
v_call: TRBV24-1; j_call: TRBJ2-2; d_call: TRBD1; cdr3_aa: CATSDSGQGEGGELFF
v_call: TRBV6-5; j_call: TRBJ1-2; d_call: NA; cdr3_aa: CASSYSSGSKNYGYTF
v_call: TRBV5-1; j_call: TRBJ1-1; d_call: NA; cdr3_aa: CASSLADDRYRAFF
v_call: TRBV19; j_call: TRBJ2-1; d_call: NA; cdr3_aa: CASSIVRGYNEQFF
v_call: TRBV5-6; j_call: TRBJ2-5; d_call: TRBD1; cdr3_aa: CASSHGDGQVQETQYF
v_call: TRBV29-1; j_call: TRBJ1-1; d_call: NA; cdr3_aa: CSVESGTTEAFF
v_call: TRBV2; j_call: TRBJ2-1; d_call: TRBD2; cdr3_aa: CASSRTSGGVYNEQFF
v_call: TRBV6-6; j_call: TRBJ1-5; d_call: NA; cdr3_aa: CASSYSKDRANQPQHF
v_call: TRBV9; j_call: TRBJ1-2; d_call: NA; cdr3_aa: CASSDPGIGRRGYTF
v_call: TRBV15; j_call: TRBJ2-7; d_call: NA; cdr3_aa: CATSRGTASYEQYF
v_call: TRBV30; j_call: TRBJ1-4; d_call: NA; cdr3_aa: CAWKHGGATNEKLFF
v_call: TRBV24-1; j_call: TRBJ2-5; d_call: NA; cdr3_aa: CATSDLGSRETQYF
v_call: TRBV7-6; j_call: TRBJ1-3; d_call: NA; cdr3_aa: CASSLEPHGSSGNTIYF
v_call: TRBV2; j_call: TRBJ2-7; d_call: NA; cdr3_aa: CASGGREQYF
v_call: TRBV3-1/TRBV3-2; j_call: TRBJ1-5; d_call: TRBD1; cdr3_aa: CASSQRQGAEPQHF
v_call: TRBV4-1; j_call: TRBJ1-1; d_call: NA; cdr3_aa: CASSQVITRLLNTEAFF
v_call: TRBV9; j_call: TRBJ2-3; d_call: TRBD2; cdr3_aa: CASSVSTSGGRTDTQYF
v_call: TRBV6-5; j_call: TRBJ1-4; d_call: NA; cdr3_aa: CASSSAVRPGEKLFF
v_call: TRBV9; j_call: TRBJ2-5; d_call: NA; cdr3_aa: CASSVGVAAGQETQYF
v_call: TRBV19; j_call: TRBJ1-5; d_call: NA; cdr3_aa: CASRSQSGNQPQHF
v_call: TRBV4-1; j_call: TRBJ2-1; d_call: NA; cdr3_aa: CASSQVLRGEQFF
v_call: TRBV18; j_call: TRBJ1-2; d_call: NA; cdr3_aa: CASSPGQKVYGYTF
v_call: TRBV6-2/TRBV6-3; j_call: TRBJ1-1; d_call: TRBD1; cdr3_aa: CASSPINADRVVTEAFF
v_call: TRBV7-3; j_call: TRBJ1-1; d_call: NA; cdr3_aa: CASSATSGVVAFF